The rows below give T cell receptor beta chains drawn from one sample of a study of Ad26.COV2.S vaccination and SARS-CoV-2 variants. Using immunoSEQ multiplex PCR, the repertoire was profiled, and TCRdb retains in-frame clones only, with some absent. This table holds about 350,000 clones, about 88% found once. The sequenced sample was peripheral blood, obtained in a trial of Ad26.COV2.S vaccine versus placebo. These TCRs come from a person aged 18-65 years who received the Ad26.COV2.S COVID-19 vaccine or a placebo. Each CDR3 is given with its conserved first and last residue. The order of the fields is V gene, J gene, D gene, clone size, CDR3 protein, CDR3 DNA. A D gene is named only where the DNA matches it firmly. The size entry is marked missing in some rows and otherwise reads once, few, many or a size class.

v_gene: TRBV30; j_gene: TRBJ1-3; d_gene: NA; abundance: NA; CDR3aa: CAWSPTGFYTYSGNTIYF; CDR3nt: TGTGCCTGGAGTCCTACAGGCTTTTATACATACTCTGGAAACACCATATATTTT
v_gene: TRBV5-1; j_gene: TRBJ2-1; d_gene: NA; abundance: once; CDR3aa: CASSSQGTYNEQFF; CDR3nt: TGCGCCAGCAGCTCCCAGGGCACCTACAATGAGCAGTTCTTC
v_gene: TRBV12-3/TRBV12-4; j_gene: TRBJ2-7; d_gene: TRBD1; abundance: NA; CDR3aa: CASSLDRGGEQYF; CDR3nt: TGTGCCAGCAGTTTGGACAGGGGAGGCGAGCAGTACTTC
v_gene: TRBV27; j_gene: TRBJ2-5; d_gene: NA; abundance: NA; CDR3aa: CASSLIGPGETQYF; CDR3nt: TGTGCCAGCAGTTTGATAGGGCCGGGAGAGACCCAGTACTTC
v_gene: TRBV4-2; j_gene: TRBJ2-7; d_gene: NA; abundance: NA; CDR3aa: CASSHGSPYEQYF; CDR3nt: TGTGCCAGCAGCCATGGGAGTCCCTACGAGCAGTACTTC
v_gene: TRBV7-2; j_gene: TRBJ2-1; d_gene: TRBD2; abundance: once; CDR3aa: CASSLEPLAGGRVFNEQFF; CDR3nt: TGTGCCAGCAGCTTGGAGCCCCTAGCGGGGGGGCGGGTCTTCAATGAGCAGTTCTTC
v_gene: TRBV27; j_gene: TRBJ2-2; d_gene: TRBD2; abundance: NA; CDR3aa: CASSPSGSGRARSTGELFF; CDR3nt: TGTGCCAGCAGTCCCAGTGGTAGCGGGAGGGCCAGGAGTACCGGGGAGCTGTTTTTT
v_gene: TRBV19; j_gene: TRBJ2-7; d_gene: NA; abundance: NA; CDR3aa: CASSIRGTYEQYF; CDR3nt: TGTGCCAGTAGTATTCGAGGGACCTACGAGCAGTACTTC
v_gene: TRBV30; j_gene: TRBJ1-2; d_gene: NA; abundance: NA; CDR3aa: CALTEAGYGYTF; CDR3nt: TGTGCCTTGACGGAGGCGGGCTATGGCTACACCTTC
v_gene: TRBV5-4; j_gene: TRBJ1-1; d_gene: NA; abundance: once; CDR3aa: CASSIGGNTEAFF; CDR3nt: TGTGCCAGCAGCATCGGAGGCAACACTGAAGCTTTCTTT
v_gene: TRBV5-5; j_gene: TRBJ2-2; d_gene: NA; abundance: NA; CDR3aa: CASSLVTTGELFF; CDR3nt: TGTGCCAGCAGCTTGGTGACCACCGGGGAGCTGTTTTTT
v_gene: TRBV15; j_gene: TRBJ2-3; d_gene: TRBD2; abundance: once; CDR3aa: CATSRFPLAGTMSDTQYF; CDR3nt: TGTGCCACCAGCAGATTCCCTCTAGCGGGAACCATGTCGGATACGCAGTATTTT
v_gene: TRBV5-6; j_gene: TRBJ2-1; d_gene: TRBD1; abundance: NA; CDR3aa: CASSALQGARDNEQFF; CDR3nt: TGTGCCAGCAGCGCACTACAGGGGGCGCGGGACAATGAGCAGTTCTTC
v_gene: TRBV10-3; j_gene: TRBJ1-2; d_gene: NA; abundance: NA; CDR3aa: CAISEAVGYTF; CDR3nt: TGTGCCATCAGTGAAGCCGTGGGCTACACCTTC
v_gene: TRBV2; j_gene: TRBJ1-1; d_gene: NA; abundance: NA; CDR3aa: CASHENGVNTEAFF; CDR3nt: TGTGCCAGCCACGAGAATGGGGTGAACACTGAAGCTTTCTTT
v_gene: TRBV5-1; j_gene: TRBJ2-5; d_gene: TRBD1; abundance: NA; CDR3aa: CASSPRTGDETQYF; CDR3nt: TGCGCCAGCAGCCCACGGACAGGGGACGAGACCCAGTACTTC
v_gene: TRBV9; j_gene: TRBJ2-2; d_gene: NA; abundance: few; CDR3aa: CASSLKIIGELFF; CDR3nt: TGTGCCAGCAGCCTTAAGATAATCGGGGAGCTGTTTTTT
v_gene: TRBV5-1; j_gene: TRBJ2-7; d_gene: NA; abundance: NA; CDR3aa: CASSLELGATSYEQYF; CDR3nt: TGCGCCAGCAGCTTGGAGTTGGGGGCTACGTCCTACGAGCAGTACTTC
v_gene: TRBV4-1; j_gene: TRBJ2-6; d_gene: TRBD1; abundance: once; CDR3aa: CASSQELTGAGANVLTF; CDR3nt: TGCGCCAGCAGCCAGGAATTGACAGGGGCTGGGGCCAACGTCCTGACTTTC
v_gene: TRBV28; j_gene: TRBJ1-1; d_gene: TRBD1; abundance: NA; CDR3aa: CASSLGFTGGGNTEAFF; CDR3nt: TGTGCCAGCAGTTTAGGGTTTACAGGGGGCGGAAACACTGAAGCTTTCTTT
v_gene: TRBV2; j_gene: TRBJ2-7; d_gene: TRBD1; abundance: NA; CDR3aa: CASRGQGFASYEQYF; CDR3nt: TGTGCCAGCAGGGGACAGGGTTTCGCCTCCTACGAGCAGTACTTC
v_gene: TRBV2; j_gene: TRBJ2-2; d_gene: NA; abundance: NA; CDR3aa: CASSGQGLYTGELFF; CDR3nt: TGTGCCAGCAGTGGACAGGGACTTTACACCGGGGAGCTGTTTTTT
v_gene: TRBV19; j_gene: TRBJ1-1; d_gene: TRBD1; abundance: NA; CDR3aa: CASSLTGDADTEAFF; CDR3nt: TGTGCCAGTAGTCTCACAGGGGACGCGGACACTGAAGCTTTCTTT
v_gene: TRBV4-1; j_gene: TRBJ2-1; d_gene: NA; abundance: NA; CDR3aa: CASSQDEVGPVTIF; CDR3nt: TGCGCCAGCAGCCAAGATGAGGTAGGCCCCGTCACAATCTTC
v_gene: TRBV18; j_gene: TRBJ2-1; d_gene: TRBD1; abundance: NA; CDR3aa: CASSPATGGNEQFF; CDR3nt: TGTGCCAGCTCACCAGCGACAGGGGGCAATGAGCAGTTCTTC
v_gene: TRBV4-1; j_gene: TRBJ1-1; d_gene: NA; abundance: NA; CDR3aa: CASSQANSAGEAFF; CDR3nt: TGCGCCAGCAGCCAAGCAAATTCGGCAGGTGAAGCTTTCTTT
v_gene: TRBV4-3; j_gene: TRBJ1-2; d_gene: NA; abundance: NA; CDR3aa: CASSQEGLREANYSYTF; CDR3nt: TGCGCCAGCAGCCAAGAGGGGCTGAGGGAAGCTAACTATAGCTACACCTTC
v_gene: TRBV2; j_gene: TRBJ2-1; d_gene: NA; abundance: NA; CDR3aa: CASSETLAGEQFF; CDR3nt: TGTGCCAGCAGTGAAACCCTGGCTGGGGAGCAGTTCTTC
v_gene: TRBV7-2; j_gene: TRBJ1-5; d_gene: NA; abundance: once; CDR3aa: CASSPGTRQPQHF; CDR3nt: TGTGCCAGCAGCCCGGGTACTCGCCAGCCCCAGCATTTT
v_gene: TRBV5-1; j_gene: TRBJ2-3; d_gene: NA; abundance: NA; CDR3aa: CASSYGGGSTDTQYF; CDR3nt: TGCGCCAGCAGCTATGGTGGGGGTAGCACAGATACGCAGTATTTT
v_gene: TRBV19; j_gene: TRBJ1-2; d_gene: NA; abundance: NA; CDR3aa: CASSQSAVNYGYTF; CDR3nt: TGTGCCAGTAGTCAATCAGCCGTCAACTATGGCTACACCTTC
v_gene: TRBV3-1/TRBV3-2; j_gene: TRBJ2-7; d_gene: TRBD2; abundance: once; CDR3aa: CASSQTTSWIYEQYF; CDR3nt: TGTGCCAGCAGCCAAACGACTAGCTGGATTTACGAGCAGTACTTC
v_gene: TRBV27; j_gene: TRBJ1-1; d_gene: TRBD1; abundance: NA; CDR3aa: CASSPLGTGGRNTEAFF; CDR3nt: TGTGCCAGCAGCCCTCTTGGGACAGGGGGCAGGAACACTGAAGCTTTCTTT
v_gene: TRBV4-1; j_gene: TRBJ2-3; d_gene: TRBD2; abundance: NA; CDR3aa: CASSQGVGSGGSSDTQYF; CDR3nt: TGCGCCAGCAGCCAAGGGGTGGGTAGCGGGGGTAGTTCAGATACGCAGTATTTT
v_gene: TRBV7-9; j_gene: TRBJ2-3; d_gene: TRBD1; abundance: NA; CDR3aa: CASGRTGYTDTQYF; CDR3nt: TGTGCCAGCGGAAGGACAGGCTACACAGATACGCAGTATTTT
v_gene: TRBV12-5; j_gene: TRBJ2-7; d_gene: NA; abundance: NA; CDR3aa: CASGLKGSGSLQEAYEQYF; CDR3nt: TGTGCTAGTGGTTTGAAGGGATCAGGTTCTCTCCAGGAGGCCTACGAGCAGTACTTC
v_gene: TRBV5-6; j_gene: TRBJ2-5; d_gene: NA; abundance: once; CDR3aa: CASSLVGPGETQYF; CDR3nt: TGTGCCAGCAGCTTGGTGGGCCCCGGGGAGACCCAGTACTTC
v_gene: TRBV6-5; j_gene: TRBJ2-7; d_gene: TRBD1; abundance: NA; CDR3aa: CASSLGQGRNEQYF; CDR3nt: TGTGCCAGCAGTTTGGGACAGGGTAGGAACGAGCAGTACTTC
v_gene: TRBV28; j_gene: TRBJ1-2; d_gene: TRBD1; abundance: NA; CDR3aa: CASSFATGTNYGYTF; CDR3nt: TGTGCCAGCAGTTTTGCGACAGGGACTAACTATGGCTACACCTTC
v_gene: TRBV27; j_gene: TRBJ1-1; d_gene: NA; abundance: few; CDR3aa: CASSFRGTEAFF; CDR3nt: TGTGCCAGCAGTTTCCGGGGAACTGAAGCTTTCTTT
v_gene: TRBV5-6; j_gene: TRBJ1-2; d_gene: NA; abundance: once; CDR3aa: CASNKQAIYGYTF; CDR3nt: TGTGCCAGCAACAAACAGGCTATCTATGGCTACACCTTC
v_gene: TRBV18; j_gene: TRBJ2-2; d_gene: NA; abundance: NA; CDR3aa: CASSPNQGGTGELFF; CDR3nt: TGTGCCAGCTCACCAAACCAAGGCGGGACCGGGGAGCTGTTTTTT
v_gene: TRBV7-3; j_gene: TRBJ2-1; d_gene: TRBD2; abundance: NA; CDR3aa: CASRPGTSETYNEQFF; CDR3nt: TGTGCCAGCAGGCCAGGGACTAGCGAGACCTACAATGAGCAGTTCTTC
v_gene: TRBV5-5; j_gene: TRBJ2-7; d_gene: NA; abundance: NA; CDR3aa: CASSLEAATYEQYF; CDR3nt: TGTGCCAGCAGCTTGGAAGCGGCAACCTACGAGCAGTACTTC
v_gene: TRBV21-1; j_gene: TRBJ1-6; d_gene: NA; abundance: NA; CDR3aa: CASSKGAGGANSPLHF; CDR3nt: TGTGCCAGCAGCAAAGGGGCAGGGGGCGCGAATTCACCCCTCCACTTT
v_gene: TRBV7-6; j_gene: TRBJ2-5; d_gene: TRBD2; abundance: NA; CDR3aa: CASSPGLAGRRETQYF; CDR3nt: TGTGCCAGCAGCCCGGGACTAGCGGGGCGCCGGGAGACCCAGTACTTC